This TCR beta chain was sequenced in a study of blood T cell repertoires in COVID-19. Sequencing was performed with immunoSEQ multiplex PCR; in TCRdb, only in-frame clones are kept and a portion is missing. This table holds 470,000 or so clones, about 89% found once. Per the germline V gene, CDR1 is SGHTS and CDR2 is YDEGEE. Trimming stripped 1 base from V and 5 bases from J, with 12 bases between. This CDR3 is built from 14 residues. The receptor's source is a woman aged 25 to 39 with acute or convalescent COVID-19. The sequenced sample consisted of peripheral blood. The chain joins TRBV5-8 to TRBJ1-1; D ambiguous. In DNA form, the CDR3 reads TGTGCCAGCAGCTTGTGGAGGGTAGGAACTGAAGCTTTCTTT. Protein: CASSLWRVGTEAFF. Full variable domain (remainder filled in from reference TRBV5-8 and TRBJ1-1): EAGVTQSPTHLIKTRGQQATLRCSPISGHTSVYWYQQALGLGLQFLLWYDEGEERNRGNFPPRFSGRQFPNYSSELNVNALELEDSALYLCASSLWRVGTEAFFGQGTRLTVV.